The sequence of this T cell receptor (beta chain) was determined in a study of blood T cells in healthy people across ages (dated by TCRdb to 2013 to 2016). With regard to the full study: In model experiments, template switching captured roughly one uniquely barcoded TCR beta cDNA molecule for every two T cells. Using deep sequencing normalized with unique cDNA molecular identifiers, the study measured how TCR beta repertoire diversity changes with age. The donors were split into four age groups: young (average around 15 years), middle-aged (roughly 39), aged (roughly 68) and long-lived (under 85). Two additional independent replicas of 1 million unique cDNA reads from the same blood draw were analyzed for two donors (one aged 18 to 29 and one aged 80 or older). The full study reports these points: Observed TCR beta diversity correlated strongly with the percentage of naive T cells measured by flow cytometry. Estimates of total diversity based on one million sequenced T cells were considered lower bounds and underestimates. The long-lived group showed more naive CD4+ T cells, fewer expanded clones and increased TCR diversity than the aged group, suggesting age selection. As age increased, observed TCR beta diversity per million T cells dropped in a roughly linear way, and a significant reduction was already evident by age about 40. Because donor CMV infection status was unknown, age-related changes in expanded clonotypes were potentially confounded. Because profiling used bulk unsorted PBMCs, naive and antigen-experienced compartments could not be compared conclusively.

Donors were a few dozen systemically healthy Caucasian individuals from Russia aged roughly 6 to 90 years. Each donor gave 8 to 10 milliliters of peripheral blood, drawn into EDTA-treated Vacutainer tubes. Ficoll-Paque density-gradient centrifugation was used to isolate PBMCs, with at least 7 million per sample. Trizol reagent was used to extract total RNA from PBMCs, with at least 5.5 micrograms per sample. For every donor, flow cytometry on a PBMC aliquot measured the percentage of naive CD45RAhigh/CD27high T cells. Library prep was done by 5' RACE. The sequencing machine was an Illumina HiSeq 2500. The second PCR ran for roughly 7 to 12 cycles and used a J-beta primer mix along with a sample-barcoded 5' primer. Each TCR beta cDNA molecule received a unique molecular identifier from a template-switch 5' adaptor carrying 12 random nucleotides. Each sample yielded at least 2.5 million CDR3-containing paired-end reads. First-strand cDNA was synthesized from all RNA with the Mint cDNA synthesis kit, primed by a TRBC-specific oligonucleotide. Following uracil-DNA glycosylase treatment, a first 18-cycle PCR with universal primers M1SS and BC2_uni_R was performed on all cDNA. Processing in the source paper ran as follows. For normalization, 1 million high-quality reads, each with a distinct molecular identifier, were randomly selected from each sample. Instead of being binned into consensus sequences, reads that shared molecular identifiers were thrown out. MiTCR, run with a Q25 quality threshold and the strictest error-elimination algorithm, handled CDR3 identification, clonotype clustering and error correction. A nonparametric unseen species model with Euler transformation was used to estimate a lower bound on total TCR beta diversity. TCRdb redid the processing of the public reads, applying fastp at Q25 and MiXCR, and retained in-frame beta chains. Rows with a matching CDR3 protein are joined into one entry that keeps the most common DNA and genes. It is TCRdb's table, rather than the study itself, that gives the V and J calls and clone size. The sample table records 780,000 or so distinct CDR3 sequences; 25% of these occur just once. Under 4.5% of the sample is held by the ten biggest clonotypes.

V and J are truncated by 7 bases and 0 bases respectively, leaving an intervening sequence of 13 bases. Reading from cysteine to phenylalanine, the CDR3 counts 15 amino acids. This entry keeps only the CDR3 DNA: 45 bases, framed from base 1. CDR1 and CDR2 (SNHLY, FYNNEI) derive from the germline V gene. This clonotype was picked up a small number of times. Its antigen is not yet known. Base qualities are not at hand, and no much larger clone is one base apart. These data are also associated with another study on T cells of mothers and their children. The second study's paper adds: Donors were nine systemically healthy Caucasian individuals: three mothers and their six children. cDNA synthesis consumed the entire amount of extracted RNA, loaded at approximately 1.6 ug RNA in each 15 ul reaction. In the second PCR, the M1S primer introduced both the sample barcodes and 2-4 random nucleotides. Over 8 million TCR beta CDR3 reads were obtained for each mother, and 2.7 million or so reads were obtained for each child. Thymic selection shapes the output of TCR recombination in a similar way in related and unrelated pairs, and inherited differences have a minor effect. Related mother-child pairs always showed normalized repertoire overlap that was slightly higher than in unrelated mother-child pairs, though the difference was never significant. No persistent microchimeric T cell clones were detected, at a sensitivity of around 100 clones per million clonotypes. The study used deep NGS to compare TCR beta repertoires of mothers and children, seeking features distinguishing related mother-child pairs from unrelated individuals. On average, the children were roughly 10 +/- 4 years old, while the mothers were approximately 41 +/- 4 years old. Libraries were sequenced on Illumina HiSeq 2000 with 100+100 nt paired-end reads after adapter ligation with NEBNext reagents. To prevent cross-contamination, the mother and child libraries were prepared a month apart and were sequenced in separate runs. Each donor had between roughly 450,000 and 2,300,000 distinct TCR beta clonotypes identified. Naive TCR beta clonotypes were estimated from low-frequency clonotypes matched to each donor's FACS-determined naive share, without sorting.

The source is a boy between 10 and 17 years old in good health. Here the chain combines TRBV2 and TRBJ2-1; no D gene is confidently identified. Sample: blood. The DNA sequence follows: TGTGCCAGCATAAGGACGGAGAGCTCCTACAATGAGCAGTTCTTC. It specifies CASIRTESSYNEQFF. Supplemented by the reference TRBV2 and TRBJ2-1 proteins around the CDR3, the complete variable domain is EPEVTQTPSHQVTQMGQEVILRCVPISNHLYFYWYRQILGQKVEFLVSFYNNEISEKSEIFDDQFSVERPDGSNFTLKIRSTKLEDSAMYFCASIRTESSYNEQFFGPGTRLTVL.